Only a few counts were recorded for the clone carrying this T cell receptor beta chain. This sample stems from a study of blood T cell repertoires in COVID-19. In the study overall: COVID-19 samples collected from the United States, Italy and Spain covered acute and convalescent phases.

CDR3 length: 15 amino acids. Germline V gene data show CDR1 as LGHDT and CDR2 as YNNKEL (reference sequence). V dropped 0 bases and J dropped 4 bases, with 10 bases sitting between them. Original processing methods: How many nucleated cells were present was estimated from reference gene primer amplification. Clones were sequenced by immunoSEQ multiplex PCR, and TCRdb holds only the in-frame ones, with some missing. Clone size and the V and J calls come from that table; the DNA yielded D and trimming. The data show approximately 36,000 clones, 81% seen once. The source material was peripheral blood. V gene TRBV3-1 (or the pseudogene TRBV3-2) combines with J gene TRBJ1-3, with TRBD1 as a possible D gene (5 bases). The clonotype comes from a human donor in a cohort sampled during active or convalescent COVID-19. The donor label of this sample is uncertain. CDR3 nucleotide sequence: TGTGCCAGCAGCCAAGACAGGGTAGTAGGAAACACCATATATTTT. It yields the protein CASSQDRVVGNTIYF.